These T cell receptor beta chains were read from a single sample in a study of blood T cell repertoires in COVID-19. Some clones are missing from TCRdb's copy, which holds only in-frame ones; the method was immunoSEQ multiplex PCR. In the table there are approximately 230,000 clones, 87% of which are singletons. Sequencing used peripheral blood. The origin of the receptors is a man between 18 and 29 years old with active or convalescent COVID-19. Both conserved end residues are part of each CDR3. Each record gives: V gene, D gene, clone size, J gene, CDR3 protein, CDR3 DNA. D genes are given only for firm matches. Clone size is given for some rows only: seen once, a few or many times, or a class if the clone is expanded.

V: TRBV29-1
D: TRBD2
size: -
J: TRBJ2-5
CDR3: CSAPSGGPSGETQYF
DNA: TGCAGCGCGCCTAGCGGGGGGCCCTCGGGGGAGACCCAGTACTTC

V: TRBV10-2
D: TRBD2
size: -
J: TRBJ2-7
CDR3: CASSDERGTYEQYF
DNA: TGCGCCAGCAGTGACGAGCGGGGGACCTACGAGCAGTACTTC

V: TRBV4-2
D: -
size: -
J: TRBJ2-5
CDR3: CASSQEEDSWETQYF
DNA: TGTGCCAGCAGCCAAGAGGAGGACTCTTGGGAGACCCAGTACTTC

V: TRBV5-1
D: -
size: -
J: TRBJ2-1
CDR3: CASSQGRGYNEQFF
DNA: TGCGCCAGCAGCCAAGGGAGGGGGTACAATGAGCAGTTCTTC

V: TRBV18
D: -
size: -
J: TRBJ2-5
CDR3: CASSPPNLATYQTQYF
DNA: TGTGCCAGCTCACCACCGAACCTCGCGACTTATCAGACCCAGTACTTC

V: TRBV6-5
D: TRBD1
size: -
J: TRBJ1-2
CDR3: CASSYQGQGSGYTF
DNA: TGTGCCAGCAGTTATCAAGGACAGGGTAGTGGCTACACCTTC

V: TRBV19
D: TRBD1
size: -
J: TRBJ1-5
CDR3: CASSIWTGNQPQHF
DNA: TGTGCCAGTAGTATATGGACAGGGAATCAGCCCCAGCATTTT

V: TRBV5-6
D: -
size: few
J: TRBJ2-7
CDR3: CASSSKAGLSYEQYF
DNA: TGTGCCAGCAGTTCGAAGGCAGGGTTGTCCTACGAGCAGTACTTC

V: TRBV6-1
D: TRBD1
size: -
J: TRBJ1-1
CDR3: CASSGGRQGSRTEAFF
DNA: TGTGCCAGCAGTGGCGGGAGACAGGGGTCAAGAACTGAAGCTTTCTTT

V: TRBV5-4
D: -
size: -
J: TRBJ2-5
CDR3: CASSRDTLETQYF
DNA: TGTGCCAGCAGCCGGGACACCTTAGAGACCCAGTACTTC

V: TRBV4-2
D: TRBD1
size: -
J: TRBJ1-1
CDR3: CASSQGDRVHTEAFF
DNA: TGTGCCAGCAGCCAAGGAGACAGGGTTCACACTGAAGCTTTCTTT

V: TRBV7-3
D: TRBD2
size: -
J: TRBJ2-1
CDR3: CASSPQRGPRYEQFF
DNA: TGTGCCAGCAGCCCTCAGCGGGGCCCTCGGTATGAGCAGTTCTTC

V: TRBV3-1/TRBV3-2
D: -
size: -
J: TRBJ1-2
CDR3: CASSQDPIQPSVLKGGYGYTF
DNA: TGTGCCAGCAGCCAAGACCCTATCCAACCCTCCGTACTGAAAGGGGGCTATGGCTACACCTTC

V: TRBV19
D: TRBD2
size: -
J: TRBJ2-1
CDR3: CASSPTSGRDSYNEQFF
DNA: TGTGCCAGTAGTCCGACTAGCGGGAGGGATTCCTACAATGAGCAGTTCTTC

V: TRBV6-5
D: TRBD1
size: -
J: TRBJ2-4
CDR3: CASRRQGENIQYF
DNA: TGTGCCAGCAGGCGACAGGGCGAAAACATTCAGTACTTC

V: TRBV11-3
D: -
size: -
J: TRBJ2-5
CDR3: CASSPGGGEETQYF
DNA: TGTGCCAGCAGCCCCGGAGGGGGCGAGGAGACCCAGTACTTC

V: TRBV10-2
D: -
size: -
J: TRBJ1-5
CDR3: CASSEPTQPQHF
DNA: TGCGCCAGCAGTGAACCCACACAGCCCCAGCATTTT